These 8 T cell receptor beta chains came from one sample sequenced in a study of regulatory T cells in long-lasting Graves disease. Combining iRepertoire HTBI primers with Arm-PCR of CDR3 regions, the authors built TCR beta libraries. TCRdb called the multiplex PCR reads again in MiXCR, with one record for every CDR3 protein. The sample shows 300,000 to 500,000 distinct CDR3 sequences, around 21% of them seen only once. Time point denoted: persistent/refractory GD, antithyroid drugs over 5 years with positive TRAb. RNA from PBMCs was the source of the TCR library. The sample in question was peripheral blood mononuclear cells (PBMCs), obtained when the disease was refractory, from a patient treated with antithyroid drugs. The origin of the receptors is a female donor with Graves disease.

This clonotype occurred once. This chain uses TRBV5-1 with TRBJ2-5, with TRBD2 identical over 10 bases. V dropped 4 bases and J dropped 2; count of bases not matched to a gene: 11. This CDR3 contains 17 residues. Germline V lookup: CDR1 SGHRS, CDR2 YFSETQ. CDR3 protein: CASSTGLAEWGQETQYF. The CDR3 bases are TGCGCCAGCAGCACAGGACTAGCGGAGTGGGGTCAAGAGACCCAGTACTTC.

V gene TRBV29-1 combines with J gene TRBJ2-7; TRBD2 is a possible D gene (5 bases). Germline values: CDR1 SQVTM, CDR2 ANQGSEA. Trimming removed 4 bases from V and 0 bases from J, with 10 bases in between. The CDR3 contains 13 residues. The chain's CDR3 is CSVVTGSSYEQYF. The CDR3 DNA reads as TGCAGCGTTGTAACTGGGAGCTCCTACGAGCAGTACTTC.

The rearrangement links TRBV7-9 to TRBJ1-2; 9 bases map to TRBD1. The germline CDR1 and CDR2 sequences are SEHNR and FQNEAQ (reference sequence). The length of the CDR3 is 14 residues. V lost 8 bases, J lost 3 bases, and 7 bases stayed unmatched. The CDR3 reads CASGSGQGHYGYTF. The CDR3 DNA reads as TGTGCCAGCGGCTCCGGACAGGGGCACTATGGCTACACCTTC.

The chain uses TRBV28 and TRBJ2-1, with D perhaps being TRBD1 or TRBD2 (5 bases each). Looked up from germline, CDR1 is MDHEN and CDR2 is SYDVKM. Trimming took off 5 bases at V and 4 bases at J, with 12 bases between the two ends. The CDR3 covers 14 residues. CDR3 DNA sequence: TGTGCCAGCAGTCCGACGGGACCTTACAATGAGCAGTTCTTC. Protein sequence: CASSPTGPYNEQFF.

In regard to this clonotype: It may be a read error: a sequence one base away is much more abundant. The chain is built from TRBV7-2 and TRBJ2-5; D tentatively reads TRBD1 or TRBD2 (5 bases each). The CDR3 is 12 amino acids. Germline CDR1 is SGHTA and CDR2 is FQGNSA. The CDR3 region has the DNA TGTGCCAGCAGCCCCCAGGGAGAGGCCCAGTACTTC. This translates into CASSPQGEAQYF.

About this clonotype: A read error may account for a junction end that differs from germline. J is TRBJ2-5 and V is TRBV30; D call uncertain. This CDR3 has 13 residues. Looked up from germline, CDR1 is GTSNPN and CDR2 is SVGIG (reference sequence). CDR3 sequence reads: CARSYLVQETQYF. CDR3 coding DNA: TGTGCCCGGAGTTATTTGGTCCAAGAGACCCAGTACTTC.

J is TRBJ1-2 and V is TRBV20-1; D is unclear. Germline V CDR1 and CDR2: DFQATT, SNEGSKA (reference sequence). This CDR3 has 11 amino acids. V was clipped by 6 bases and J by 5 bases, with 10 bases between them. The CDR3 DNA follows: TGCAGTGCCCCGGGTCCTTATGGCTACACCTTC. It is translated as CSAPGPYGYTF.

This clonotype was observed at least ten times. This chain uses TRBV2 with TRBJ1-5, with 9 bases identical to TRBD1. Per germline, CDR1 SNHLY and CDR2 FYNNEI. This CDR3 is built from 20 residues. V shed 1 base and J 2 bases; nucleotides not matched to a gene: 15. The CDR3 is CASSEVYRDRVIGGNQPQHF. CDR3 DNA: TGTGCCAGCAGTGAAGTTTACCGGGACAGGGTTATAGGTGGCAATCAGCCCCAGCATTTT. Combining the CDR3 with reference TRBV2 and TRBJ1-5 gives the whole variable domain EPEVTQTPSHQVTQMGQEVILRCVPISNHLYFYWYRQILGQKVEFLVSFYNNEISEKSEIFDDQFSVERPDGSNFTLKIRSTKLEDSAMYFCASSEVYRDRVIGGNQPQHFGDGTRLSIL.